Listed below are T cell receptor beta chains from one sample, sequenced in a study of shared clonotypes between healthy human individuals. The assay was immunoSEQ multiplex PCR, and TCRdb's table has in-frame clones only and misses some. The profile shows some 2.3 million clones, approximately 95% of them singletons. Material for sequencing was naive CD4+ T cells from PBMCs. The receptors here all came from a man in his late teens or twenties in good health. Some clones in this sample may be carry-over from other donors' samples. The CDR3 runs from the conserved cysteine through the conserved F or W. Each record gives: D gene, J gene, V gene, CDR3 DNA, CDR3 protein. A D gene is named only where the DNA matches it firmly.

D gene: .
J gene: TRBJ2-7
V gene: TRBV5-1
CDR3 DNA: TGCGCCAGCAGCTTCTTTGCCGGGTCGGCAGAAGCCTACGAGCAGTACTTC
CDR3 protein: CASSFFAGSAEAYEQYF

D gene: TRBD2
J gene: TRBJ2-7
V gene: TRBV7-3
CDR3 DNA: TGTGCCAGCAGCTTGACTAGCGGGATGAATTACGAGCAGTACTTC
CDR3 protein: CASSLTSGMNYEQYF

D gene: .
J gene: TRBJ2-7
V gene: TRBV5-1
CDR3 DNA: TGCGCCAGCAGGGAGAGGGACGGAGCAACCTACGAGCAGTACTTC
CDR3 protein: CASRERDGATYEQYF

D gene: .
J gene: TRBJ1-1
V gene: TRBV5-5
CDR3 DNA: TGTGCCAGCACCCCGGGCGGGGTAGACACTGAAGCTTTCTTT
CDR3 protein: CASTPGGVDTEAFF

D gene: .
J gene: TRBJ1-1
V gene: TRBV29-1
CDR3 DNA: TGCAGCGTGGTCGGAATGTGGGCGCGAACTGAAGCTTTCTTT
CDR3 protein: CSVVGMWARTEAFF

D gene: .
J gene: TRBJ2-2
V gene: TRBV11-2
CDR3 DNA: TGTGCCAGCAGCTTAGCTGGGTCTGGGCGGGGGAACACCGGGGAGCTGTTTTTT
CDR3 protein: CASSLAGSGRGNTGELFF

D gene: .
J gene: TRBJ1-5
V gene: TRBV28
CDR3 DNA: TGTGCCAGCAGTTCACGGGCCCCCAATCAGCCCCAGCATTTT
CDR3 protein: CASSSRAPNQPQHF

D gene: .
J gene: TRBJ2-3
V gene: TRBV7-9
CDR3 DNA: TGTGCCAGCAGCTTAGCGCGGAGTGGAGGTACGCAGTATTTT
CDR3 protein: CASSLARSGGTQYF

D gene: .
J gene: TRBJ1-2
V gene: TRBV20-1
CDR3 DNA: TGCAGTGCCAGTACCAGGGATGGCTACACCTTC
CDR3 protein: CSASTRDGYTF

D gene: .
J gene: TRBJ2-1
V gene: TRBV28
CDR3 DNA: TGTGCCAGCAGTTCGACCCCTACGGAGTTCTTC
CDR3 protein: CASSSTPTEFF

D gene: .
J gene: TRBJ1-1
V gene: TRBV5-6
CDR3 DNA: TGTGCCAGCAGCTTGGTAGGGACTGGCGGTAGGACTGAAGCTTTCTTT
CDR3 protein: CASSLVGTGGRTEAFF

D gene: .
J gene: TRBJ1-2
V gene: TRBV30
CDR3 DNA: TGTGCCTGGACAAGTGGGAGGGGCGATTATGGCTACACCTTC
CDR3 protein: CAWTSGRGDYGYTF

D gene: .
J gene: TRBJ2-2
V gene: TRBV28
CDR3 DNA: TGTGCCAGCAGTTTACCGGGAGAGGCCGGGGAGCTGTTTTTT
CDR3 protein: CASSLPGEAGELFF

D gene: .
J gene: TRBJ1-2
V gene: TRBV6-1
CDR3 DNA: TGTGCCAGCAGTGATACAGGGATCGCGCGGGGCTACACCTTC
CDR3 protein: CASSDTGIARGYTF

D gene: .
J gene: TRBJ2-4
V gene: TRBV7-8
CDR3 DNA: TGTGCCAGCAAGTACGCACTAGCCAAAAACATTCAGTACTTC
CDR3 protein: CASKYALAKNIQYF

D gene: .
J gene: TRBJ2-7
V gene: TRBV7-7
CDR3 DNA: TGTGCCAGCAGCTTAGCGGCGGGGACAGCCTACGAGCAGTACTTC
CDR3 protein: CASSLAAGTAYEQYF

D gene: .
J gene: TRBJ2-1
V gene: TRBV20-1
CDR3 DNA: TGCAGTGCTCCTTACAATGAGCAGTTCTTC
CDR3 protein: CSAPYNEQFF

D gene: TRBD2
J gene: TRBJ2-1
V gene: TRBV5-6
CDR3 DNA: TGTGCCAGCAGCTTGGAGTTGTCGATTAGCGGGAGCTACTACAATGAGCAGTTCTTC
CDR3 protein: CASSLELSISGSYYNEQFF

D gene: .
J gene: TRBJ2-2
V gene: TRBV7-2
CDR3 DNA: TGTGCCAGCAGTTTAAGGTGGGACGGAGGGGAGCTGTTTTTT
CDR3 protein: CASSLRWDGGELFF

D gene: .
J gene: TRBJ2-1
V gene: TRBV28
CDR3 DNA: TGTGCCAGCAAAGGATTTAGGGCTACATCCTACAATGAGCAGTTCTTC
CDR3 protein: CASKGFRATSYNEQFF